This T cell receptor beta chain appears in the sequencing data of a study of tumor-infiltrating lymphocytes in oesophageal squamous cell carcinoma. In germline, CDR1 is MDHEN, CDR2 SYDVKM. J gave up 0 bases and V 6 bases, and 4 bases lay outside the gene matches. The CDR3 loop spans 15 amino acids. Each CDR3 protein gets one entry after TCRdb re-called the PCR reads with MiXCR. The table shows 20,000 to 25,000 distinct CDR3 sequences, with more than 30% occurring only once. This clonotype was recorded many times. This rearrangement joins TRBV28 to TRBJ1-3; 8 bases agree with TRBD1. This TCR was sampled from a male donor with esophageal squamous cell carcinoma. What was sequenced was esophageal tumor tissue. This CDR3 is CASSGTGPSGNTIYF. CDR3 coding DNA: TGTGCCAGCAGCGGGACAGGCCCCTCTGGAAACACCATATATTTT. The variable domain in full, with the rest retrieved from reference TRBV28 and TRBJ1-3, is DVKVTQSSRYLVKRTGEKVFLECVQDMDHENMFWYRQDPGLGLRLIYFSYDVKMKEKGDIPEGYSVSREKKERFSLILESASTNQTSMYLCASSGTGPSGNTIYFGEGSWLTVV.